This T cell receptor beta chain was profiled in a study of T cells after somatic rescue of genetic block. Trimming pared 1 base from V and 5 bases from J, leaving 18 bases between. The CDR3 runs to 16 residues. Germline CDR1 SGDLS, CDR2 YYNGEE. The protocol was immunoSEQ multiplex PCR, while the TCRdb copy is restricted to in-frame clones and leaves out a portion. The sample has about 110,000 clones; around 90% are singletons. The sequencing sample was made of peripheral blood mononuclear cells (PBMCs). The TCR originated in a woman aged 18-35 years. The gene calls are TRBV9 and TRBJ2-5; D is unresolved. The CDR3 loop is CASSVKPMATWETQYF. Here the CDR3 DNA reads TGTGCCAGCAGCGTAAAACCCATGGCTACCTGGGAGACCCAGTACTTC.